Listed below are T cell receptor delta chains from one sample, sequenced in a study of gamma-delta T cells after stem cell transplantation. TCRdb re-called clones from the RT-PCR reads via CATT. In the table there are about 2,400 delta-chain clones, about 5.6% of which are singletons. Specimen: gamma-delta T cells. The receptors here all came from a human donor. It is not recorded whose cells these are; they may come from a transplant donor. The CDR3 runs from the conserved cysteine through the conserved F or W. The order of the fields is V gene, J gene, D gene, clone size, CDR3 protein. A D gene is named only where the DNA matches it firmly. Size is stated for part of the rows, as once, few or many counts, or as a class when the clone is expanded.

v_gene: TRDV2; j_gene: TRDJ1; d_gene: TRDD3; abundance: large; CDR3aa: CACDTLGLGDLNTDKLIF
v_gene: TRDV2; j_gene: TRDJ1; d_gene: TRDD3; abundance: .; CDR3aa: CACDALLGDTDTDKLIF
v_gene: TRDV2; j_gene: TRDJ1; d_gene: TRDD3; abundance: medium-sized; CDR3aa: CACDTLGALKTPLTDKLIF
v_gene: TRDV2; j_gene: TRDJ1; d_gene: .; abundance: .; CDR3aa: CACDTVSDTDKLIF
v_gene: TRDV2; j_gene: TRDJ1; d_gene: .; abundance: few; CDR3aa: CACDTVGGSWDTDKLIF
v_gene: TRDV2; j_gene: TRDJ3; d_gene: TRDD3; abundance: medium-sized; CDR3aa: CACDATGGHLGASWDTRQMFF
v_gene: TRDV2; j_gene: TRDJ1; d_gene: TRDD3; abundance: .; CDR3aa: CACEPLGLGDNTDKLIF
v_gene: TRDV2; j_gene: TRDJ1; d_gene: TRDD3; abundance: medium-sized; CDR3aa: CACDTLPLRLGDDADKLIF
v_gene: TRDV2; j_gene: TRDJ3; d_gene: TRDD3; abundance: few; CDR3aa: CACDVMGDTRSWDTRQMFF
v_gene: TRDV2; j_gene: TRDJ3; d_gene: .; abundance: few; CDR3aa: CACDTAALGVVQSSWDTRQMFF
v_gene: TRDV2; j_gene: TRDJ1; d_gene: TRDD3; abundance: few; CDR3aa: CACDPITGGYALWDTDKLIF